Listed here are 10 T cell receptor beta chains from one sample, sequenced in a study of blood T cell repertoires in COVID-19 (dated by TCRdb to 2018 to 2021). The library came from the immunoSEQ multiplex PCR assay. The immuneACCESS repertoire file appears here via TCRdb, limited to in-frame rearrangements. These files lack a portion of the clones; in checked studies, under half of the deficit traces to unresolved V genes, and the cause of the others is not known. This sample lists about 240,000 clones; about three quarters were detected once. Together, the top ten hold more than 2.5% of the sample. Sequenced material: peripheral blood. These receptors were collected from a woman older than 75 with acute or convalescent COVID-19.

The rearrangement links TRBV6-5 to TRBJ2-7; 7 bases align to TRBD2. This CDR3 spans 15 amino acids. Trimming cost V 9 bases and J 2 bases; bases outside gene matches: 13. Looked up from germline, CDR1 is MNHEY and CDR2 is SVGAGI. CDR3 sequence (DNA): TGTGCCAGTAACAAAGGCGGGGGTTTACCCTACGAGCAGTACTTC. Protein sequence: CASNKGGGLPYEQYF.

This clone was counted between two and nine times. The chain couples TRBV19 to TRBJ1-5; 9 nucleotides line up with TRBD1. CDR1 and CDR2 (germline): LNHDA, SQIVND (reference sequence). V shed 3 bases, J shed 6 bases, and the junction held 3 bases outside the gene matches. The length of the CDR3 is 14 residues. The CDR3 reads CASSMTGGGQPQHF. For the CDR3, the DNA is TGTGCCAGTAGTATGACAGGGGGAGGTCAGCCCCAGCATTTT.

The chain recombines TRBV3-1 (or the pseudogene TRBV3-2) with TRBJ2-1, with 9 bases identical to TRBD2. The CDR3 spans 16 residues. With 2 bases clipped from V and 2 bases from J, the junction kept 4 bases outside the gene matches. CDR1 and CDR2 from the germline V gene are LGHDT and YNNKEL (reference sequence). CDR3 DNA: TGTGCCAGCAGCCAAACCCCTAGCGGGACCTACAATGAGCAGTTCTTC. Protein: CASSQTPSGTYNEQFF.

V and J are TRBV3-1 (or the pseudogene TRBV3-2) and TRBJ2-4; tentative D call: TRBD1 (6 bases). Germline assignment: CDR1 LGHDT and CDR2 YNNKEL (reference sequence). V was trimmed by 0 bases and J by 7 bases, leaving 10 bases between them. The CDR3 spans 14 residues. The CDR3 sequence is CASSQDGRGNIQYF. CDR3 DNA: TGTGCCAGCAGCCAAGATGGCAGGGGTAACATTCAGTACTTC.

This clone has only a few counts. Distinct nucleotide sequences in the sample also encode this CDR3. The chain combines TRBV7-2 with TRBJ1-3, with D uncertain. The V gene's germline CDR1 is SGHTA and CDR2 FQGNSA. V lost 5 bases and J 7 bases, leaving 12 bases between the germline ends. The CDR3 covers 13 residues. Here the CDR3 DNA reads TGTGCCAGCAGCCCCGGTTCGGGGAACACCATATATTTT. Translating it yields CASSPGSGNTIYF.

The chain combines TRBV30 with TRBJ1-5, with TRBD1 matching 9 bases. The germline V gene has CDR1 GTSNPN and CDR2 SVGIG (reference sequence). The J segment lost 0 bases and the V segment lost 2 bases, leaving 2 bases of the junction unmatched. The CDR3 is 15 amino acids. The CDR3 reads CAWSSTGGSNQPQHF. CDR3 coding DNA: TGTGCCTGGAGTTCGACAGGGGGTAGCAATCAGCCCCAGCATTTT.

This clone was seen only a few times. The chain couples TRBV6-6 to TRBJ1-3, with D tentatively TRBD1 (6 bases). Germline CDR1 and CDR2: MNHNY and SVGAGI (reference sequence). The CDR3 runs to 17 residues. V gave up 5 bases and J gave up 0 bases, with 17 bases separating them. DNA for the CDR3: TGTGCCAGCAGTCCCCCCTGGGGGACAATCTCTGGAAACACCATATATTTT. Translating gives CASSPPWGTISGNTIYF.

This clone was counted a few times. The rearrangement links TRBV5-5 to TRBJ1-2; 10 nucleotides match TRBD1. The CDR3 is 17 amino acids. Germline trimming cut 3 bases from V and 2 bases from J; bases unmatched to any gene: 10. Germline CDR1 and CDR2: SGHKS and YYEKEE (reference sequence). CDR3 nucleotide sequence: TGTGCCAGCAGCTCCCATGTGGGACAGGGGAGGAACTATGGCTACACCTTC. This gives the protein CASSSHVGQGRNYGYTF.

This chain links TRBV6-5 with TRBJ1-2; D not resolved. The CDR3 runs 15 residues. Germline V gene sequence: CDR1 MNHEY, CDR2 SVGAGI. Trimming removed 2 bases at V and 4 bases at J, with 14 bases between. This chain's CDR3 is CASSYRGEGSYGYTF. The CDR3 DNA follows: TGTGCCAGCAGTTACCGCGGGGAGGGAAGCTATGGCTACACCTTC.

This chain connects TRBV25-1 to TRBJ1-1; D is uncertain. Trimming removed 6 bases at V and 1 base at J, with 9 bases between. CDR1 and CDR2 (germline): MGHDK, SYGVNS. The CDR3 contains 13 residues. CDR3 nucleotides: TGTGCCAGCAGAAGTTCAGGGAACACTGAAGCTTTCTTT. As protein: CASRSSGNTEAFF.